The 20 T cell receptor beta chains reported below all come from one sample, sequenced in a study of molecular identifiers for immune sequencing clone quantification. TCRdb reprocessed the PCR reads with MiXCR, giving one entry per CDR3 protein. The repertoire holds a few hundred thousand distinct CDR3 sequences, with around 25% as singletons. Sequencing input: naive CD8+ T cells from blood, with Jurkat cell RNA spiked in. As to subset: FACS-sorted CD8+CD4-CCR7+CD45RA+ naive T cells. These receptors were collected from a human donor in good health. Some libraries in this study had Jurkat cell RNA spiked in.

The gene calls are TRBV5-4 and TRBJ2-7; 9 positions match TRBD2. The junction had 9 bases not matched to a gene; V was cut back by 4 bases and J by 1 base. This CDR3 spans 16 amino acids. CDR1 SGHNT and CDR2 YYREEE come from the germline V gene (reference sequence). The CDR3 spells CASSPNEGLASYEQYF. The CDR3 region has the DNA TGTGCCAGCAGCCCGAATGAGGGACTAGCTTCCTACGAGCAGTACTTC.

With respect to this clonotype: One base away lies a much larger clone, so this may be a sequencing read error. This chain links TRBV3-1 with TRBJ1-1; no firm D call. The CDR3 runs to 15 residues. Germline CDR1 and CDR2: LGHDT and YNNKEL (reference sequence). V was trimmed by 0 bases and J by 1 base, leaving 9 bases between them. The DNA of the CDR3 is TGTGCCAGCAGCCAAGATCAAGGGAAGAACACTGAAGCTTTCTTT. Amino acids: CASSQDQGKNTEAFF.

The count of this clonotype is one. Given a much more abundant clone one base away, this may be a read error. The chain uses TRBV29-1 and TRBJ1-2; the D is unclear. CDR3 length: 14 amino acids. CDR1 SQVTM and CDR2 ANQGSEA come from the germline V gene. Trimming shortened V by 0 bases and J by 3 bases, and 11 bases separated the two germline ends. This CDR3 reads CSVEDLNSDYGYTF. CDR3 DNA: TGCAGCGTTGAAGATCTAAACAGTGACTATGGCTACACCTTC.

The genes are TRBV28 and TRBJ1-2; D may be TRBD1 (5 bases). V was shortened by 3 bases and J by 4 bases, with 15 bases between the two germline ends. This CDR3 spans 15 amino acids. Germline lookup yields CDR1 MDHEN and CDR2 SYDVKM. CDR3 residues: CASSFGRGAGYGYTF. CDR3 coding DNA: TGTGCCAGCAGTTTCGGAAGGGGCGCGGGCTATGGCTACACCTTC.

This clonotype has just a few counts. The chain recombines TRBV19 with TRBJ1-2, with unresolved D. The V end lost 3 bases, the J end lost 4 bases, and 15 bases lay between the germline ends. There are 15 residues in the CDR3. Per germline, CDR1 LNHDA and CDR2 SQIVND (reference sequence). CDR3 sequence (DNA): TGTGCCAGTAGTATTTACGGACTAGAAACCTATGGCTACACCTTC. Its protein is CASSIYGLETYGYTF.

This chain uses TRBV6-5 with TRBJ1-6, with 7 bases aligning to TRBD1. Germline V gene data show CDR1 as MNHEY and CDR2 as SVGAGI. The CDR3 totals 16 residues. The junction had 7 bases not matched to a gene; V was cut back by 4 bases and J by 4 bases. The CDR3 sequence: CASSCSGTEYNSPLHF. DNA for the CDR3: TGTGCCAGCAGTTGCTCCGGGACAGAATATAATTCACCCCTCCACTTT.

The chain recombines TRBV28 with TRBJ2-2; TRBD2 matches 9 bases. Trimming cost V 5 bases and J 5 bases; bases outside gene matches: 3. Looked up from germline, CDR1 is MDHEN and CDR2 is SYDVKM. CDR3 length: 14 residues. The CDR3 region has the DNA TGTGCCAGCAGTAGCGGGAGGTTTACCGGGGAGCTGTTTTTT. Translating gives CASSSGRFTGELFF.

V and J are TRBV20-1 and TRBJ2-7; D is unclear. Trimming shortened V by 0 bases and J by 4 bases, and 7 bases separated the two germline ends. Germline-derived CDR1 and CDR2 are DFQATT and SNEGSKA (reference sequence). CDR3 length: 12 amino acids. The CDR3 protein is CSARDPNYEQYF. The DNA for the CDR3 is TGCAGTGCTAGAGACCCTAATTACGAGCAGTACTTC.

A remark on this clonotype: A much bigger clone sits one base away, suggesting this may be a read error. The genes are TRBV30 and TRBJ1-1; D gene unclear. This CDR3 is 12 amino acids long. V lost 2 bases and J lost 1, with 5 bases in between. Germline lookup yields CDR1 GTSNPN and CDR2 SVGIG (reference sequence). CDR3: CAWSHKNTEAFF. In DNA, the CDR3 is TGTGCCTGGAGTCACAAGAACACTGAAGCTTTCTTT.

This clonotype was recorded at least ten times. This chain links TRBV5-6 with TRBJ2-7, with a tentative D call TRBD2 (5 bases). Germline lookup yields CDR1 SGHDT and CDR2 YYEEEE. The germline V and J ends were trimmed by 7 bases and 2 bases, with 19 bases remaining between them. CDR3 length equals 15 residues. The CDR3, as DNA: TGTGCCAGCGGATACTCTTCAGCGGCCACCTACGAGCAGTACTTC. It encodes CASGYSSAATYEQYF.

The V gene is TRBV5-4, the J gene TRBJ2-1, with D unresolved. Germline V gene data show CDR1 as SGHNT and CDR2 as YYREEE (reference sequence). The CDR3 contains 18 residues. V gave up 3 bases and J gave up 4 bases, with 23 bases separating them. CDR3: CASSSPWSRAVGYNEQFF. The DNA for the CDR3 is TGTGCCAGCAGCTCCCCCTGGTCCCGGGCGGTGGGTTACAATGAGCAGTTCTTC.

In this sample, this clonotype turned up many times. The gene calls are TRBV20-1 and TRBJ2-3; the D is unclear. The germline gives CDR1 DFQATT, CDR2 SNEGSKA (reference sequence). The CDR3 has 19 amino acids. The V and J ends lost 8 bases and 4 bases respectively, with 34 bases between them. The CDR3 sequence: CSTYQEPGTRTWFADTQYF. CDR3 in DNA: TGCAGTACGTATCAAGAACCCGGTACGCGAACCTGGTTTGCAGATACGCAGTATTTT.

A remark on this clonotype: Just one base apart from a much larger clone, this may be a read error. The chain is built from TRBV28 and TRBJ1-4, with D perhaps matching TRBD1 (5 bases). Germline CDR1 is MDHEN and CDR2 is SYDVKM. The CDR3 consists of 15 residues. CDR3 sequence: CAGSLLTASNEKLFF. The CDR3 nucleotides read TGTGCCGGCAGTTTATTGACAGCTTCTAATGAAAAACTGTTTTTT. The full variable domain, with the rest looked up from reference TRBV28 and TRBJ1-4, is DVKVTQSSRYLVKRTGEKVFLECVQDMDHENMFWYRQDPGLGLRLIYFSYDVKMKEKGDIPEGYSVSREKKERFSLILESASTNQTSMYLCAGSLLTASNEKLFFGSGTQLSVL.

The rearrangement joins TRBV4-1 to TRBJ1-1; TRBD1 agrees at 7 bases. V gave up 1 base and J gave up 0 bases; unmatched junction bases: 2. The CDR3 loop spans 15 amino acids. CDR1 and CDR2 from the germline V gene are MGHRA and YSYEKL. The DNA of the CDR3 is TGCGCCAGCAGCCAAGTGGACAGGCTGAACACTGAAGCTTTCTTT. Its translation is CASSQVDRLNTEAFF.

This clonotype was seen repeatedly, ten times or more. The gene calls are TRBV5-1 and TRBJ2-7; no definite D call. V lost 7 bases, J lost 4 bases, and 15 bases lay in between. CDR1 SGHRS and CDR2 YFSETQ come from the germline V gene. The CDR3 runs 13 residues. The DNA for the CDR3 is TGCGCCAGCTCGTGGGGATTCGGGTACGAGCAGTACTTC. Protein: CASSWGFGYEQYF.

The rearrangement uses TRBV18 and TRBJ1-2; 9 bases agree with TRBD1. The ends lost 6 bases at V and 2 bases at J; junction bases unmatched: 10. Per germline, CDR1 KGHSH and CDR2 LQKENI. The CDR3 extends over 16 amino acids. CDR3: CASSPDDRGKNYGYTF. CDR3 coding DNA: TGTGCCAGCTCTCCGGATGACAGGGGGAAAAACTATGGCTACACCTTC.

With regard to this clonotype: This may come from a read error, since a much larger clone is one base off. This chain's CDR3 is CASSSQGPNSEAFF. The CDR3 region has the DNA TGTGCCAGCAGCTCTCAGGGGCCCAACTCTGAAGCTTTCTTT. The V gene is TRBV7-9, the J gene TRBJ1-1, with D possibly matching TRBD1 (6 bases). Trimming pared 4 bases from V and 6 bases from J, leaving 15 bases between. CDR3 length: 14 residues. Germline CDR1 reads SEHNR; CDR2 reads FQNEAQ (reference sequence).

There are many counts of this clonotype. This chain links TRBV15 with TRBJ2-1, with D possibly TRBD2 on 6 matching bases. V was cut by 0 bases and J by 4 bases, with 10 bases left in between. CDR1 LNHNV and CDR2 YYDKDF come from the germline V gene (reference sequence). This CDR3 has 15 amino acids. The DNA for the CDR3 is TGTGCCACCAGCAGAGAAGGAGGGGAATACAATGAGCAGTTCTTC. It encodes CATSREGGEYNEQFF.

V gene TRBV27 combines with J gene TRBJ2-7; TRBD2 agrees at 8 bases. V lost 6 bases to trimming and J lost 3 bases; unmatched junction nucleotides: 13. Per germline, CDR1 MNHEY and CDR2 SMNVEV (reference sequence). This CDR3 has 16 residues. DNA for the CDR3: TGTGCCAGCAGACTCACGCCTAGCGGGCCCTTCTACGAGCAGTACTTC. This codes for CASRLTPSGPFYEQYF.

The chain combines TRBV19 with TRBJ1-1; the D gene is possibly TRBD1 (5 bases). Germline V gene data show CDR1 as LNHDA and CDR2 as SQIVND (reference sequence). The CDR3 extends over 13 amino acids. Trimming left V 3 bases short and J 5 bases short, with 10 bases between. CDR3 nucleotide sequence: TGTGCCAGTAGTATGAAAGGGGTAACTGAAGCTTTCTTT. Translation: CASSMKGVTEAFF.